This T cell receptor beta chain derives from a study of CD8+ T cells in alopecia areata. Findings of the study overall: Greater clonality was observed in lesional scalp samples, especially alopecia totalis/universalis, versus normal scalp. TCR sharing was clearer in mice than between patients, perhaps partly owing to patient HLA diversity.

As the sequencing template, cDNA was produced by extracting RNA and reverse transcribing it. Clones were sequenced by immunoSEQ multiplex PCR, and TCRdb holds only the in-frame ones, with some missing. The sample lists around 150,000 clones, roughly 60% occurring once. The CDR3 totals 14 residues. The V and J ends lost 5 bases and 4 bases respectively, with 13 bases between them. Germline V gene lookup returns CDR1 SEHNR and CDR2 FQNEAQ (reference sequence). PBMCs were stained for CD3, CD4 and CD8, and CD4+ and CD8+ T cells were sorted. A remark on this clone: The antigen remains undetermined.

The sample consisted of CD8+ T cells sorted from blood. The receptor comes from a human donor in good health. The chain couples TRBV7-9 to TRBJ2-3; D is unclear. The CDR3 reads CASSPTRRPDTQYF. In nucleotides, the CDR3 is TGTGCCAGCAGCCCCACGCGACGCCCAGATACGCAGTATTTT. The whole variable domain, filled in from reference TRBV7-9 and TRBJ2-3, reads DTGVSQNPRHKITKRGQNVTFRCDPISEHNRLYWYRQTLGQGPEFLTYFQNEAQLEKSRLLSDRFSAERPKGSFSTLEIQRTEQGDSAMYLCASSPTRRPDTQYFGPGTRLTVL.